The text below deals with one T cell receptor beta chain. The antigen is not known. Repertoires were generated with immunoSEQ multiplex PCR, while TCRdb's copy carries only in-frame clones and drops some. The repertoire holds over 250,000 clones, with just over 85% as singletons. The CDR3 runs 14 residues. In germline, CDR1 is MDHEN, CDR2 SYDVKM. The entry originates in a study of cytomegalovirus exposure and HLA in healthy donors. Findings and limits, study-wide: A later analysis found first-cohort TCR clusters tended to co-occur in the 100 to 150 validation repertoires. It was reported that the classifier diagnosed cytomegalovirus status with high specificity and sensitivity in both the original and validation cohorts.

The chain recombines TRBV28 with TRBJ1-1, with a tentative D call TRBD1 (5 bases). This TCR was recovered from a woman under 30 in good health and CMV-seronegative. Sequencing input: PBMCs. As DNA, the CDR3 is TGTGGGACAACAAGGGATGGAATGGACACTGAAGCTTTCTTT. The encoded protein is CGTTRDGMDTEAFF. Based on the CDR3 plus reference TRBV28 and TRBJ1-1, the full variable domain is DVKVTQSSRYLVKRTGEKVFLECVQDMDHENMFWYRQDPGLGLRLIYFSYDVKMKEKGDIPEGYSVSREKKERFSLILESASTNQTSMYLCGTTRDGMDTEAFFGQGTRLTVV.